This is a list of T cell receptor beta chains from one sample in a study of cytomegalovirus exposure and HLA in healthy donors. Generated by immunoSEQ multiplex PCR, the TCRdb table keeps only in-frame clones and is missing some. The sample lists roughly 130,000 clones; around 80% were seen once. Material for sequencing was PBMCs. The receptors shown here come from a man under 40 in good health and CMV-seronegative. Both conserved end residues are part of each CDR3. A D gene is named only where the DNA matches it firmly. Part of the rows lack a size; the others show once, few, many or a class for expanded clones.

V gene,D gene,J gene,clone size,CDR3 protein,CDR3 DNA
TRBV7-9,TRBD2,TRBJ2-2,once,CASSLSSGYTGELFF,TGTGCCAGCAGCCTGTCTAGCGGGTACACCGGGGAGCTGTTTTTT
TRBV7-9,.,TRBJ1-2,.,CASSLELGYTF,TGTGCCAGCAGCTTAGAACTTGGCTACACCTTC
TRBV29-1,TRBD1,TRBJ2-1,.,CSVMDRYNEQFF,TGCAGCGTCATGGACAGGTACAATGAGCAGTTCTTC
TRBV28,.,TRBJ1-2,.,CASSYPGTAGGNYGYTF,TGTGCCAGCAGTTACCCCGGAACAGCGGGGGGGAACTATGGCTACACCTTC
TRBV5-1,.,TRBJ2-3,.,CASSLALASDTQYF,TGCGCCAGCAGCTTGGCGCTAGCGTCAGATACGCAGTATTTT
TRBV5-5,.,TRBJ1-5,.,CASSLEPARPQHF,TGTGCCAGCAGCTTGGAGCCCGCCCGGCCCCAGCATTTT
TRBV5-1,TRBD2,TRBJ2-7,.,CASSEGLAGAISYEQYF,TGCGCCAGCAGCGAAGGACTAGCGGGGGCCATCTCCTACGAGCAGTACTTC
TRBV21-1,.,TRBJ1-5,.,CASSKGDRGMGVNQPQHF,TGTGCCAGCAGCAAAGGGGACAGGGGGATGGGGGTCAATCAGCCCCAGCATTTT
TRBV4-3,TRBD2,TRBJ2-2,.,CASSQDGDSGKGELFF,TGCGCCAGCAGCCAGGACGGGGATAGCGGGAAAGGGGAGCTGTTTTTT
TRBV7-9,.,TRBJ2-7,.,CASSGYRVSYEQYF,TGTGCCAGCAGCGGTTACAGGGTCTCCTACGAGCAGTACTTC
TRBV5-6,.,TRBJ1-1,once,CASSLGQREAFF,TGTGCCAGCAGCTTAGGTCAGCGTGAAGCTTTCTTT
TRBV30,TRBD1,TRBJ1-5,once,CAWSEGQVFPFGIEPQHF,TGTGCCTGGAGTGAGGGACAGGTCTTTCCCTTTGGTATAGAGCCCCAGCATTTT
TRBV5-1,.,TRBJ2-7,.,CASSLAGVPYEQYF,TGCGCCAGCAGCTTGGCGGGAGTTCCCTACGAGCAGTACTTC
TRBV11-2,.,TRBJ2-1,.,CASSSNTGQDEQFF,TGTGCCAGCAGCTCGAACACAGGGCAGGATGAGCAGTTCTTC
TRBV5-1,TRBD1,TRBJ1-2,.,CASSLSGGDYGYTF,TGCGCCAGCAGCTTGTCAGGGGGAGATTATGGCTACACCTTC
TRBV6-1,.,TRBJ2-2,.,CASSEGRQVVLFF,TGTGCCAGCAGTGAAGGGAGACAGGTGGTGCTGTTTTTT
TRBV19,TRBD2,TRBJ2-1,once,CASSIGGGAAEQFF,TGTGCCAGTAGTATAGGCGGGGGGGCCGCTGAGCAGTTCTTC
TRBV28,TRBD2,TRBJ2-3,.,CASGILATSTDTQYF,TGTGCCAGCGGAATACTAGCGACTAGCACAGATACGCAGTATTTT
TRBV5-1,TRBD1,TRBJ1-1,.,CASSIRTGEDGAFF,TGCGCCAGCAGCATACGGACAGGGGAGGACGGAGCTTTCTTT
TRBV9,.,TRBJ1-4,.,CASSAGQRLTEKLFF,TGTGCCAGCAGTGCAGGACAAAGGTTGACTGAAAAACTGTTTTTT
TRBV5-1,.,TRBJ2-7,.,CASSLGGSGDSYEQYF,TGCGCCAGCAGCTTGGGGGGTAGCGGAGACTCCTACGAGCAGTACTTC
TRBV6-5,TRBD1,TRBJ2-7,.,CASSYSTGGYTFEQYF,TGTGCCAGCAGTTACTCGACAGGGGGCTACACTTTCGAGCAGTACTTC
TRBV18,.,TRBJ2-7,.,CASSKGPGTYEQYF,TGTGCCAGCTCCAAAGGCCCAGGAACCTACGAGCAGTACTTC
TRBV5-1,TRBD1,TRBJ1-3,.,CASSHGTGKFSGNTIYF,TGCGCCAGCAGCCATGGGACAGGAAAGTTCTCTGGAAACACCATATATTTT
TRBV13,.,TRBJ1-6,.,CATTRWSYNSPLHF,TGTGCCACCACCCGGTGGTCCTATAATTCACCCCTCCACTTT
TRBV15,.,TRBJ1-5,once,CATSWEGRGNQPQHF,TGTGCCACCAGTTGGGAGGGCAGAGGCAATCAGCCCCAGCATTTT
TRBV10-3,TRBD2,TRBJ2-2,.,CAISRLADTGELFF,TGTGCCATCAGTCGGCTAGCGGACACCGGGGAGCTGTTTTTT
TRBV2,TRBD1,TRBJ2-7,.,CASRLTQGAGLGEQYF,TGTGCCAGCAGGCTCACGCAGGGGGCCGGTTTGGGGGAGCAGTACTTC
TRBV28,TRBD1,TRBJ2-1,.,CASSFKLGQLIDYNEQFF,TGTGCCAGCAGTTTCAAGTTGGGACAGCTAATAGACTACAATGAGCAGTTCTTC
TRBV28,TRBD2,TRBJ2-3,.,CASSGLAGGGTDTQYF,TGTGCCAGCAGCGGACTAGCGGGGGGGGGCACAGATACGCAGTATTTT
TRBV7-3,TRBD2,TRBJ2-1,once,CASSSGLAGGAEQFF,TGTGCCAGCAGCTCAGGACTAGCGGGAGGGGCCGAGCAGTTCTTC
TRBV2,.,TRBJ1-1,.,CASSEAEGRNTEAFF,TGTGCCAGCAGTGAAGCTGAAGGGAGGAACACTGAAGCTTTCTTT
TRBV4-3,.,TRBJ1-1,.,CASSQVWQGNTEAFF,TGCGCCAGCAGCCAAGTCTGGCAGGGGAACACTGAAGCTTTCTTT
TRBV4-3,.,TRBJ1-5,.,CASSQDLEGSQHF,TGCGCCAGCAGCCAAGATTTAGAGGGATCCCAGCATTTT
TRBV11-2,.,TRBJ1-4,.,CASSLVGGPSLFF,TGTGCCAGCAGCTTAGTCGGGGGACCGTCACTGTTTTTT
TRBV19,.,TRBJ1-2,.,CASSPRSTLPIAYGYTF,TGTGCCAGTAGTCCGCGATCCACCCTTCCGATTGCTTATGGCTACACCTTC
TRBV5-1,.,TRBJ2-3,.,CASSPAQVGATSKDTQYF,TGCGCCAGCAGCCCCGCCCAAGTGGGGGCCACCTCCAAGGATACGCAGTATTTT
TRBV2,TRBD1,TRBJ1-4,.,CASGTGSEKLFF,TGTGCCTCCGGGACAGGCTCCGAAAAACTGTTTTTT